Following are 30 T cell receptor beta chains from one sample sequenced in a study of regulatory T cells in long-lasting Graves disease. Specified time point: newly diagnosed GD, antithyroid drugs for less than 3 months. The authors made the TCR library using RNA they extracted from PBMCs. The authors built TCR beta libraries using iRepertoire HTBI primers and Arm-PCR of CDR3 regions. TCRdb called the multiplex PCR reads again in MiXCR, with one record for every CDR3 protein. The data show approximately 350,000 distinct CDR3 sequences, over 9.5% seen once. Separately, the same data were catalogued under a study of T cells in Graves' hyperthyroidism and ophthalmopathy.

The source material was peripheral blood mononuclear cells (PBMCs), sampled at new diagnosis, from a patient treated with antithyroid drugs. The receptor set was obtained from a woman younger than 35 with Graves disease.

This clonotype was recorded many times. The rearrangement links TRBV27 to TRBJ1-1; 8 bases fit TRBD1. Germline assignment: CDR1 MNHEY and CDR2 SMNVEV (reference sequence). Germline trimming cut 3 bases from V and 3 bases from J; bases unmatched to any gene: 6. The CDR3 covers 15 residues. CDR3 in amino acids: CASSFRTGRYTEAFF. In nucleotides, the CDR3 is TGTGCCAGCAGTTTCCGGACAGGGAGGTACACTGAAGCTTTCTTT.

A remark on this clonotype: At one end the junction does not follow the germline gene, possibly because of a read error. The rearrangement uses TRBV14 and TRBJ1-4; a possible D gene is TRBD1 (5 bases). Germline-derived CDR1 and CDR2 are SGHDN and FVKESK. CDR3 length: 15 residues. The CDR3 DNA is TGTGCCAGCAGCCAGAGGTTCCAGGGTAATGAAGAACTGTTTTTT. This codes for CASSQRFQGNEELFF.

This clonotype was seen at least ten times. This chain uses TRBV2 with TRBJ2-1; 7 bases map to TRBD2. This CDR3 has 17 amino acids. CDR1 is SNHLY and CDR2 is FYNNEI in the germline V gene. Losses at the gene ends were 2 bases for V and 1 base for J; bases not matched to a gene: 8. The CDR3 DNA reads as TGTGCCAGCAGTGAACGGGGGGACCCATCGTCCTACAATGAGCAGTTCTTC. This codes for CASSERGDPSSYNEQFF.

This clonotype came up many times. The CDR3 DNA reads TGTGCCAGCAGTTTGCCGCCGGGCTCTGGAAACACCATATATTTT. Translating it yields CASSLPPGSGNTIYF. V and J are TRBV28 and TRBJ1-3, with D unresolved. Germline V CDR1 and CDR2: MDHEN, SYDVKM. This CDR3 is built from 15 residues. The V end was cut by 3 bases, the J end by 0 bases, with 9 bases between.

This clonotype has a count of ten or more. At one end, the junction sequence differs from germline, possibly due to a read error. CDR3 DNA sequence: TGTGCCAGCACCTTAGGACAGTCCGGGGAGCTGTTTTTT. The encoded protein is CASTLGQSGELFF. The genes are TRBV7-9 and TRBJ2-2, with a weak D call TRBD1 (6 bases). The CDR3 runs 13 residues. Germline V lookup: CDR1 SEHNR, CDR2 FQNEAQ (reference sequence).

The J gene is TRBJ2-5, the V gene TRBV2; D possibly corresponds to TRBD1 (7 bases). The CDR3 loop spans 15 amino acids. V gave up 2 bases and J gave up 5 bases, with 15 bases separating them. Per the germline V gene, CDR1 is SNHLY and CDR2 is FYNNEI. The CDR3 nucleotides are TGTGCCAGCAGTGAAAAGGCAGGGGGGACGGAGACCCAGTACTTC. Protein sequence: CASSEKAGGTETQYF.

This clonotype was counted between two and nine times. The CDR3 sequence: CASSLMTGANNEQYF. For the CDR3, the DNA is TGCGCCAGCAGCTTGATGACAGGGGCGAATAACGAGCAGTACTTC. V and J are TRBV5-1 and TRBJ2-7; TRBD1 matches at 8 bases. The CDR3 is made up of 15 amino acids. Germline V gives CDR1 SGHRS, CDR2 YFSETQ. V dropped 1 base and J dropped 5; count of bases not matched to a gene: 8.

V usage is TRBV19 and J usage is TRBJ2-3, with D possibly being TRBD1 (5 bases). CDR3 length equals 12 residues. CDR1 and CDR2 (germline): LNHDA, SQIVND (reference sequence). Trimming shortened V by 7 bases and J by 5 bases, and 10 bases separated the two germline ends. CDR3 region: CASKGIGDTQYF. The CDR3 region has the DNA TGTGCCAGTAAGGGGATCGGAGATACGCAGTATTTT. The complete variable domain, with remaining parts taken from reference TRBV19 and TRBJ2-3, reads DGGITQSPKYLFRKEGQNVTLSCEQNLNHDAMYWYRQDPGQGLRLIYYSQIVNDFQKGDIAEGYSVSREKKESFPLTVTSAQKNPTAFYLCASKGIGDTQYFGPGTRLTVL.

Ten or more counts support this clonotype. The chain has TRBV20-1 and TRBJ2-1; TRBD2 matches 9 bases. CDR1 is DFQATT and CDR2 is SNEGSKA in the germline V gene (reference sequence). The CDR3 sequence is 16 residues long. J was trimmed by 9 bases and V by 3 bases; bases with no gene match: 15. CDR3 in DNA: TGCAGTGCTAGGCTAGCGGGGCTACCATTGGTTGGTGAGCAGTTCTTC. This gives the protein CSARLAGLPLVGEQFF.

Points on this clonotype: With a much larger clone just one base away, this may be a read error. The rearrangement links TRBV14 to TRBJ2-1, with a tentative D call TRBD2 (6 bases). The CDR3 extends over 16 amino acids. Germline V gives CDR1 SGHDN, CDR2 FVKESK. Trimming stripped 1 base from V and 7 bases from J, with 17 bases between. The CDR3 DNA follows: TGTGCCAGCAGCCAAGTACGAGTCTATCTAGCGAATGAGCAGTTCTTC. Its translation: CASSQVRVYLANEQFF.

Ten or more counts support this clonotype. This CDR3 reads CASSNRGTGELFF. CDR3 DNA sequence: TGTGCCAGCAGTAATAGGGGTACCGGGGAGCTGTTTTTT. The V gene is TRBV7-9, the J gene TRBJ2-2, with a weak D call TRBD1 (5 bases). The CDR3 consists of 13 residues. The germline gives CDR1 SEHNR, CDR2 FQNEAQ (reference sequence). V gave up 6 bases and J gave up 5 bases, with 10 bases separating them.

The sample holds many counts of this clonotype. This chain joins TRBV20-1 and TRBJ2-7, with D uncertain. V lost 0 bases, J lost 2 bases, and 2 bases lay in between. Germline V gene sequence: CDR1 DFQATT, CDR2 SNEGSKA (reference sequence). The CDR3 has 11 residues. The CDR3 nucleotides are TGCAGTGCTAGAGACCCCTACGAGCAGTACTTC. It specifies CSARDPYEQYF.

This clonotype was found many times. The chain joins TRBV29-1 to TRBJ2-7, with 7 positions matching TRBD1. In germline, CDR1 is SQVTM, CDR2 ANQGSEA. V was pared by 6 bases and J by 1 base, with 3 bases of the junction left unmatched. The CDR3 loop spans 12 amino acids. CDR3 nucleotides: TGCAGCGTAAGACAGGGATCCTACGAGCAGTACTTC. Encoded protein: CSVRQGSYEQYF.

Ten or more counts support this clonotype. J is TRBJ2-1 and V is TRBV6-4; 9 bases line up with TRBD2. The CDR3 totals 15 residues. V gave up 5 bases and J gave up 16 bases; unmatched junction bases: 18. Germline V gene sequence: CDR1 MRHNA, CDR2 SNTAGT. The CDR3 DNA sequence: TGTGCCAGCAGTCTTAGCGGGAGCTATTACGGCGCCTTATTCTTC. Encoded protein: CASSLSGSYYGALFF.

The J gene is TRBJ2-3, the V gene TRBV6-1; D is possibly TRBD2 (5 bases). Trimming pared 8 bases from V and 4 bases from J, leaving 19 bases between. CDR1 and CDR2 (germline): MNHNS, SASEGT. The CDR3 is 15 residues long. CDR3 sequence: CASARLTSRADTQYF. The CDR3 DNA reads as TGTGCCAGCGCCAGACTAACTAGTCGCGCAGATACGCAGTATTTT.

This clonotype appeared a few times. Being one base from a much bigger clone, this may be a read error. This chain joins TRBV11-2 and TRBJ2-7, with 16 bases lining up with TRBD2. The CDR3 spans 18 residues. CDR1 is SGHAT, CDR2 FQNNGV, per germline. The ends lost 5 bases at V and 7 bases at J; junction bases unmatched: 14. CDR3 loop: CASSTPGLAGGRGNEQYF. The CDR3 DNA reads as TGTGCCAGCAGCACGCCGGGACTAGCGGGGGGGCGTGGGAATGAGCAGTACTTC. Together with reference TRBV11-2 and TRBJ2-7, the CDR3 gives the full variable domain: EAGVAQSPRYKIIEKRQSVAFWCNPISGHATLYWYQQILGQGPKLLIQFQNNGVVDDSQLPKDRFSAERLKGVDSTLKIQPAKLEDSAVYLCASSTPGLAGGRGNEQYFGPGTRLTVT.

This chain joins TRBV3-1 and TRBJ1-6; D perhaps matches TRBD1 (5 bases). CDR3 length equals 17 residues. CDR1 is LGHDT, CDR2 YNNKEL, per germline (reference sequence). V lost 2 bases and J lost 7, with 18 bases in between. This CDR3 is CASSQWGTGTSNSPLHF. CDR3 bases: TGTGCCAGCAGCCAATGGGGGACCGGAACATCGAATTCACCCCTCCACTTT.

This clonotype came up a few times. The chain couples TRBV4-2 to TRBJ2-3; 7 bases match TRBD1. Germline assignment: CDR1 LGHNA and CDR2 YNFKEQ. The J segment lost 4 bases and the V segment lost 4 bases, leaving 8 bases of the junction unmatched. This CDR3 spans 15 amino acids. CDR3 loop: CASSRDRVGADTQYF. In DNA form, the CDR3 reads TGTGCCAGCAGCCGAGACAGGGTAGGGGCAGATACGCAGTATTTT.

This clonotype has ten or more counts. The CDR3 sequence is CASSLNRGTEAFF. The CDR3, as DNA: TGTGCCAGCAGCCTCAACCGCGGCACTGAAGCTTTCTTT. This chain connects TRBV7-3 to TRBJ1-1; D unclear. The germline gives CDR1 SGHTA, CDR2 FQGTGA. Trimming took 5 bases from V and 4 from J, leaving 11 bases between them. The CDR3 spans 13 residues.

This clonotype was recorded at least ten times. This chain uses TRBV11-3 with TRBJ1-6, with 9 bases fitting TRBD1. This CDR3 is 13 amino acids long. Germline CDR1 and CDR2: SGHNT and YENEEA. Germline trimming cut 8 bases from V and 7 bases from J; bases unmatched to any gene: 3. The CDR3 nucleotides read TGTGCCAGCCCGACAGGGGGAAATTCACCCCTCCACTTT. The encoded protein is CASPTGGNSPLHF.

This clonotype has a count of ten or more. The chain employs TRBV7-2 and TRBJ2-5; D is uncertain. Per germline, CDR1 SGHTA and CDR2 FQGNSA. The CDR3 is made up of 11 amino acids. V was pared by 7 bases and J by 5 bases, with 8 bases between. Written as DNA, the CDR3 is TGTGCCAGCACCCCCTCGGAGACCCAGTACTTC. It codes for CASTPSETQYF.

This clonotype came up many times. The chain uses TRBV6-1 and TRBJ1-3; D is ambiguous. Germline lookup yields CDR1 MNHNS and CDR2 SASEGT. CDR3 size: 14 residues. V was cut by 9 bases and J by 0 bases, with 12 bases left in between. The DNA for the CDR3 is TGTGCCAGTGAAACAGAGACCTCTGGAAACACCATATATTTT. Translation gives CASETETSGNTIYF.

This clonotype was counted a few times. The J gene is TRBJ2-3, the V gene TRBV25-1; 9 bases are shared with TRBD1. The CDR3 is 16 amino acids. Germline CDR1 reads MGHDK; CDR2 reads SYGVNS. The junction had 8 bases not matched to a gene; V was cut back by 4 bases and J by 3 bases. Written as DNA, the CDR3 is TGTGCCAGCAGTGCCGGGACAGGGAAGGGGACAGATACGCAGTATTTT. Translated: CASSAGTGKGTDTQYF.

This clonotype was counted ten times or more. The chain links TRBV7-2 to TRBJ2-5; either TRBD1 or TRBD2 may fit D (5 bases each). Germline CDR1 and CDR2: SGHTA and FQGNSA. The CDR3 extends over 15 amino acids. Trimming removed 4 bases from V and 10 bases from J, with 22 bases in between. CDR3 sequence reads: CASSSSRGRLLGQYF. The CDR3 DNA reads as TGTGCCAGCAGCTCCTCTCGGGGCAGGCTGTTGGGCCAGTACTTC.

The chain couples TRBV13 to TRBJ1-2, with D possibly matching TRBD1 (5 bases). V dropped 2 bases and J dropped 3 bases, with 25 bases sitting between them. CDR3 length: 19 amino acids. Germline CDR1 PRHDT, CDR2 FYEKMQ (reference sequence). The CDR3 is CASSLRMVAGRRLDYGYTF. Written as DNA, the CDR3 is TGTGCCAGCAGCTTACGGATGGTGGCAGGGAGAAGGTTGGACTATGGCTACACCTTC. The complete variable domain, with remaining parts taken from reference TRBV13 and TRBJ1-2, reads AAGVIQSPRHLIKEKRETATLKCYPIPRHDTVYWYQQGPGQDPQFLISFYEKMQSDKGSIPDRFSAQQFSDYHSELNMSSLELGDSALYFCASSLRMVAGRRLDYGYTFGSGTRLTVV.

This clonotype was detected a few times. This rearrangement joins TRBV12-3 or TRBV12-4 to TRBJ2-7; D not resolved. CDR3 size: 13 residues. V dropped 1 base and J dropped 9 bases, with 13 bases sitting between them. CDR3 region: CASSLDSSPGQYV. CDR3 nucleotide sequence: TGTGCCAGCAGTTTAGACAGTAGTCCGGGGCAGTACGTC.

The chain carries TRBV6-9 and TRBJ1-5; D may be TRBD1 (5 bases). V gave up 3 bases and J gave up 7 bases, with 10 bases separating them. The germline gives CDR1 MNHGY, CDR2 SVAAGI. The CDR3 is 13 amino acids. The CDR3 DNA sequence: TGTGCCAGCAGTTACAGGGTAGGGCAGCCCCAGCATTTT. This gives the protein CASSYRVGQPQHF.

The sample holds many counts of this clonotype. The chain recombines TRBV18 with TRBJ1-6; D perhaps matches TRBD1 (6 bases). V was pared by 3 bases and J by 9 bases, with 18 bases between. Germline V lookup: CDR1 KGHSH, CDR2 LQKENI. CDR3 size: 16 residues. CDR3 nucleotide sequence: TGTGCCAGCTCACCTACGGGGGACACTCTAGGTTCACCCCTCCACTTT. Protein sequence: CASSPTGDTLGSPLHF.

This clonotype showed up just a few times. The chain recombines TRBV20-1 with TRBJ2-1; D unresolved. The ends were cut back, 6 bases at V and 12 bases at J, with 12 bases in the middle. Germline CDR1 and CDR2: DFQATT and SNEGSKA (reference sequence). The CDR3 is 10 amino acids. The CDR3 sequence: CSATRRLQFF. In DNA form, the CDR3 reads TGCAGTGCCACAAGACGTTTGCAGTTCTTC.

This clonotype occurred many times. V gene TRBV19 combines with J gene TRBJ1-1, with a tentative D call TRBD1 (6 bases). V lost 7 bases and J lost 3, with 15 bases in between. CDR3 length equals 14 residues. In germline, CDR1 is LNHDA, CDR2 SQIVND (reference sequence). The DNA for the CDR3 is TGTGCCAGTATAAGGGGGACCGAGGACACTGAAGCTTTCTTT. The encoded protein is CASIRGTEDTEAFF.